These 28 T cell receptor beta chains were all obtained from the same sample, sequenced in a study of T cells after yellow fever vaccination. MiXCR was run by TCRdb on the 5' RACE reads, yielding one entry per CDR3 protein. The sample lists 150,000 to 200,000 distinct CDR3 sequences, 7% to 10% occurring once. The sequencing used CD8+ T cells sorted from PBMCs, collected 45 days after the yellow fever booster vaccination. The receptor source for this set is a man between 18 and 35 years old who received the YFV17D yellow fever vaccine.

The rearrangement uses TRBV7-9 and TRBJ2-7; no clear D. Trimming removed 4 bases from V and 2 bases from J, with 18 bases in between. CDR1 and CDR2 (germline): SEHNR, FQNEAQ (reference sequence). This CDR3 region has 16 residues. The CDR3 sequence is CASSSSGSSRTYEQYF. The CDR3 nucleotides read TGTGCCAGCAGCTCCTCCGGCAGCTCTAGGACCTACGAGCAGTACTTC.

V usage is TRBV15 and J usage is TRBJ1-2; D ambiguous. The V gene lost 1 base and the J gene lost 4 bases, with 10 bases spanning the gap. The germline CDR1 and CDR2 sequences are LNHNV and YYDKDF (reference sequence). This CDR3 contains 14 residues. The DNA of the CDR3 is TGTGCCACCAGCAGAGGTCAGGAGCTCTATGGCTACACCTTC. Residues: CATSRGQELYGYTF.

The rearrangement uses TRBV7-6 and TRBJ2-1, with 7 bases identical to TRBD1. CDR1 and CDR2 from the germline V gene are SGHVS and FNYEAQ. This CDR3 is 16 amino acids long. Germline trimming cut 6 bases from V and 3 bases from J; bases unmatched to any gene: 11. The CDR3, as DNA: TGTGCCAGCAGTCCCACCGGGACAGCGTACTACAATGAGCAGTTCTTC. This encodes CASSPTGTAYYNEQFF.

This chain joins TRBV6-4 and TRBJ2-1; no clear D gene. V was trimmed by 2 bases and J by 10 bases, leaving 15 bases between them. CDR1 is MRHNA and CDR2 is SNTAGT in the germline V gene. The CDR3 totals 14 residues. The CDR3 loop is CASSDLLNPDEQFF. In DNA, the CDR3 is TGTGCCAGCAGTGACCTACTTAACCCGGACGAGCAGTTCTTC.

As for this clonotype: At one of its ends the junction is not consistent with the germline gene, which may arise from a read error. V is TRBV5-1 and J is TRBJ1-1; 7 nucleotides align to TRBD1. The CDR3 is made up of 16 amino acids. In germline, CDR1 is SGHRS, CDR2 YFSETQ. CDR3 loop: CVSSLTSGGMNTEAFF. CDR3 coding DNA: TGCGTCAGCAGCTTGACGTCAGGGGGAATGAACACTGAAGCTTTCTTT.

The rearrangement joins TRBV4-3 to TRBJ2-2; D is possibly TRBD1 (6 bases). V lost 0 bases to trimming and J lost 4 bases, with 18 bases between them. Germline CDR1 reads LGHNA; CDR2 reads YSLEER. This CDR3 is 18 amino acids long. The CDR3: CASSQDDTSTGSTGELFF. The CDR3, as DNA: TGCGCCAGCAGCCAAGACGACACGAGTACAGGGTCCACCGGGGAGCTGTTTTTT.

This clonotype was seen only a few times. J is TRBJ1-1 and V is TRBV25-1; possible D gene TRBD1, 5 bases. Germline V CDR1 and CDR2: MGHDK, SYGVNS. V lost 6 bases to trimming and J lost 4 bases, with 12 bases between them. This CDR3 has 13 amino acids. CDR3 sequence reads: CASRGDGLTEAFF. DNA of the CDR3: TGTGCCAGCAGGGGGGACGGACTCACTGAAGCTTTCTTT.

In its sample, this clonotype was seen a few times. The chain links TRBV7-6 to TRBJ1-6; D might be TRBD1 (5 bases). V lost 5 bases, J lost 5 bases, and 13 bases lay in between. Germline V CDR1 and CDR2: SGHVS, FNYEAQ. The CDR3 extends over 15 amino acids. The CDR3 here is CASSPTGRNNSPLHF. The CDR3 coding sequence is TGTGCCAGCAGCCCTACGGGACGGAATAATTCACCCCTCCACTTT. Together with reference TRBV7-6 and TRBJ1-6, the CDR3 gives the full variable domain: GAGVSQSPRYKVTKRGQDVALRCDPISGHVSLYWYRQALGQGPEFLTYFNYEAQQDKSGLPNDRFSAERPEGSISTLTIQRTEQRDSAMYRCASSPTGRNNSPLHFGNGTRLTVT.

J is TRBJ2-4 and V is TRBV12-5; D not resolved. There are 15 residues in the CDR3. V shed 6 bases and J shed 0 bases, with 12 bases lying between them. CDR1 and CDR2 from the germline V gene are LGHNT and FRNRAP. In DNA, the CDR3 is TGTGCTAGTGGAAATCCTACTCTAGCCAAAAACATTCAGTACTTC. Translating it yields CASGNPTLAKNIQYF. Drawing the rest from reference TRBV12-5 and TRBJ2-4, the complete variable domain is DARVTQTPRHKVTEMGQEVTMRCQPILGHNTVFWYRQTMMQGLELLAYFRNRAPLDDSGMPKDRFSAEMPDATLATLKIQPSEPRDSAVYFCASGNPTLAKNIQYFGAGTRLSVL.

V usage is TRBV9 and J usage is TRBJ1-5; possibly TRBD1 for D (5 bases). This CDR3 is 14 amino acids long. The ends were cut back, 0 bases at V and 3 bases at J, with 7 bases in the middle. Germline assignment: CDR1 SGDLS and CDR2 YYNGEE. The CDR3 DNA reads as TGTGCCAGCAGCGTAGCAGGGACCAATCAGCCCCAGCATTTT. Amino acid sequence: CASSVAGTNQPQHF.

Only a few counts were recorded for this clonotype. The chain has TRBV2 and TRBJ2-7, with TRBD1 matching over 7 bases. The CDR3 consists of 16 residues. The V gene end was trimmed by 2 bases and the J gene end by 5 bases; junction bases not matched to a gene: 12. From germline, CDR1 is SNHLY and CDR2 FYNNEI. As DNA, the CDR3 is TGTGCCAGCAGTGAATTGAGAACAGGGGAGTGGGACGAGCAGTACTTC. Translated, it gives CASSELRTGEWDEQYF.

This rearrangement joins TRBV6-5 to TRBJ1-1, with 7 bases lining up with TRBD1. Germline CDR1 reads MNHEY; CDR2 reads SVGAGI. The CDR3 spans 16 residues. V lost 3 bases to trimming and J lost 5 bases; unmatched junction nucleotides: 12. In nucleotides, the CDR3 is TGTGCCAGCAGTTATGAAACAGGGGCCCTCGGTACTGAAGCTTTCTTT. As protein: CASSYETGALGTEAFF.

This clonotype was seen a few times. V is TRBV7-8 and J is TRBJ1-2, with a tentative D call TRBD1 (5 bases). From germline, CDR1 is SGHVS and CDR2 FQNEAQ. CDR3 length: 16 residues. V gave up 5 bases and J gave up 1 base, with 17 bases separating them. The CDR3 loop is CASSVGTVRSNYGYTF. The DNA for the CDR3 is TGTGCCAGCAGCGTCGGGACGGTGAGGAGTAACTATGGCTACACCTTC.

The gene calls are TRBV5-1 and TRBJ1-2; tentative D call: TRBD1 (6 bases). Germline assignment: CDR1 SGHRS and CDR2 YFSETQ. Between the trimmed V and J ends, which lost 6 bases and 5 bases, there was a span of 14 bases. The CDR3 runs to 13 residues. CDR3 nucleotide sequence: TGCGCCAGCACCCCGGACAGCTATTATGGCTACACCTTC. This sequence encodes CASTPDSYYGYTF.

The chain carries TRBV4-1 and TRBJ1-5; D not certain. V gave up 0 bases and J gave up 0 bases, with 6 bases separating them. This CDR3 spans 15 amino acids. Germline assignment: CDR1 MGHRA and CDR2 YSYEKL. The chain's CDR3 is CASSQEQYSNQPQHF. DNA of the CDR3: TGCGCCAGCAGCCAAGAACAGTATAGCAATCAGCCCCAGCATTTT.

The rearrangement joins TRBV20-1 to TRBJ1-2; D is unclear. Deletions cut 0 bases from V and 11 bases from J, with 13 bases between. The CDR3 contains 12 residues. The germline CDR1 and CDR2 sequences are DFQATT and SNEGSKA (reference sequence). The CDR3 DNA follows: TGCAGTGCTAGAGACCAAGAGAAAGGGTACACCTTC. Encoded protein: CSARDQEKGYTF.

Only a few counts were recorded for this clonotype. The V gene is TRBV27, the J gene TRBJ1-5, with 8 bases that match TRBD1. Germline V CDR1 and CDR2: MNHEY, SMNVEV (reference sequence). V lost 5 bases, J lost 11 bases, and 11 bases stayed unmatched. This CDR3 is 14 amino acids long. The CDR3 protein is CASSVDSYRGAQHF. As DNA, the CDR3 is TGTGCCAGCAGTGTTGACAGTTACAGGGGGGCCCAGCATTTT.

The V and J genes are TRBV2 and TRBJ2-1; D unclear. Per the germline V gene, CDR1 is SNHLY and CDR2 is FYNNEI. V lost 3 bases and J lost 8, with 5 bases in between. CDR3 length: 11 residues. The CDR3 DNA reads TGTGCCAGCAGTGATTCGTATGAGCAGTTCTTC. Amino acids: CASSDSYEQFF.

The gene calls are TRBV12-3 or TRBV12-4 and TRBJ2-1, with D perhaps matching TRBD2 (6 bases). Between the trimmed V and J ends, which lost 6 bases and 6 bases, there was a span of 12 bases. CDR3 size: 13 residues. The CDR3 loop is CASRAGGPNEQFF. In DNA form, the CDR3 reads TGTGCCAGCAGGGCCGGGGGACCCAATGAGCAGTTCTTC.

This clonotype was counted only a few times. This chain joins TRBV6-5 and TRBJ1-5; D unclear. Germline CDR1 and CDR2: MNHEY and SVGAGI. The CDR3 has 14 amino acids. Trimming pared 2 bases from V and 4 bases from J, leaving 9 bases between. The CDR3 sequence: CASSYGGWNQPQHF. CDR3 sequence (DNA): TGTGCCAGCAGTTACGGAGGGTGGAATCAGCCCCAGCATTTT.

This clonotype has just a few counts. V gene TRBV24-1 combines with J gene TRBJ2-1; 7 bases line up with TRBD2. Germline V gene lookup returns CDR1 KGHDR and CDR2 SFDVKD. The CDR3 covers 16 residues. The trim removed 2 bases at V and 12 bases at J, leaving 15 bases unmatched. The CDR3 DNA is TGTGCCACCAGTGATTCGAGGACTAGTGCCGTGGGGGGGCAGTTCTTC. It codes for CATSDSRTSAVGGQFF.

This sequence joins TRBV15 and TRBJ2-3; no firm D call. Per germline, CDR1 LNHNV and CDR2 YYDKDF (reference sequence). The CDR3 is 17 residues long. V lost 3 bases, J lost 1 base, and 17 bases lay in between. Written as DNA, the CDR3 is TGTGCCACCAGCAGCGAGACCGTGTATTCAGGCACAGATACGCAGTATTTT. This translates into CATSSETVYSGTDTQYF.

The chain links TRBV28 to TRBJ2-2, with 9 bases fitting TRBD1. The CDR3 runs to 17 residues. Trimming removed 2 bases from V and 2 bases from J; junction bases left unmatched: 6. Germline CDR1 MDHEN, CDR2 SYDVKM. The CDR3 DNA sequence: TGTGCCAGCAGTTTAGGAGGGGACAGGGCCAACACCGGGGAGCTGTTTTTT. It codes for CASSLGGDRANTGELFF.

The rearrangement uses TRBV7-9 and TRBJ2-1; D perhaps matches TRBD1 (6 bases). V was clipped by 3 bases and J by 7 bases, with 13 bases between them. The CDR3 has 14 amino acids. The germline V gene encodes CDR1 SEHNR and CDR2 FQNEAQ (reference sequence). The CDR3 loop reads CASSLGDRRNEQFF. CDR3 bases: TGTGCCAGCAGCTTGGGAGACAGGCGGAATGAGCAGTTCTTC.

The V gene is TRBV2, the J gene TRBJ2-6; D is unresolved. Between the trimmed V and J ends, which lost 4 bases and 1 base, there was a span of 14 bases. Per germline, CDR1 SNHLY and CDR2 FYNNEI. There are 17 residues in the CDR3. Here the CDR3 reads CASSVTRPSSGANVLTF. For the CDR3, the DNA is TGTGCCAGCAGTGTCACCCGCCCCAGTTCTGGGGCCAACGTCCTGACTTTC.

The rearrangement links TRBV6-2 or TRBV6-3 to TRBJ1-2; D not resolved. Germline V gene sequence: CDR1 MNHEY, CDR2 SVGEGT. This CDR3 is 14 amino acids long. The V and J ends lost 0 bases and 2 bases respectively, with 7 bases between them. The CDR3, as DNA: TGTGCCAGCAGTTACTCCGGAGCCAACTATGGCTACACCTTC. This gives the protein CASSYSGANYGYTF.

This clonotype came up a few times. The chain carries TRBV10-3 and TRBJ1-5; D unresolved. This CDR3 comprises 15 residues. Germline CDR1 and CDR2: ENHRY and SYGVKD. V was shortened by 3 bases and J by 0 bases, with 9 bases between the two germline ends. The CDR3 here is CAISDPGSSNQPQHF. CDR3 nucleotides: TGTGCCATCAGTGACCCGGGCAGTAGCAATCAGCCCCAGCATTTT.

The chain joins TRBV18 to TRBJ2-2; tentative D call: TRBD1 (6 bases). CDR1 and CDR2 from the germline V gene are KGHSH and LQKENI. V shed 0 bases and J shed 6 bases, with 11 bases lying between them. The CDR3 spans 15 residues. CDR3 sequence reads: CASSPPVQGAGELFF. The CDR3 coding sequence is TGTGCCAGCTCACCACCGGTACAGGGAGCCGGGGAGCTGTTTTTT.